The source of this T cell receptor beta chain is a study of shared T cell receptors in the human thymus. The assay was immunoSEQ multiplex PCR, and TCRdb's table has in-frame clones only and misses some. The top ten clones hold about 0.01% of a sample with about 660,000 clones, roughly 90% of them seen once. This clone was counted a few times. CDR3 size: 13 residues. V was pared by 3 bases and J by 7 bases, with 10 bases between. The same data also went into a second study, on human thymus T cells. Per that paper: Thymus pieces cut out during corrective heart surgery were the tissue that was used. Related research has reported that thymic repertoires overlap highly among unrelated individuals.

This receptor was identified in a boy under three years old with a congenital heart defect. The specimen sequenced was thymocytes. The chain recombines TRBV5-3 with TRBJ1-4; D not certain. TRBV5-3 is recorded as an ORF, its role being uncertain. CDR3: CARSSRYSEKLFF. The DNA of the CDR3 is TGTGCCAGAAGCTCCCGATACTCTGAAAAACTGTTTTTT.